This is a list of T cell receptor beta chains from one sample in a study of OX40 agonist ivuxolimab in advanced cancers. Generated by immunoSEQ multiplex PCR, the TCRdb table keeps only in-frame clones and is missing some. The repertoire has around 69,000 clones, around nine tenths of them found once; the top ten carry about 2.6%. Material: CD4+ or CD8+ T cells sorted from blood, obtained in a trial of the OX40 agonist ivuxolimab. The receptor source for this set is an adult with an advanced solid tumor such as melanoma, head and neck, liver or kidney cancer. Each CDR3 is given with its conserved first and last residue. A D gene is named only where the DNA matches it firmly. A clone size is listed for some rows: how often the clone was seen (once, few, many), or a class if it is expanded.

few,TRBD1,TRBV5-1,TRBJ1-6,CASSSQGGYNSPLHF,TGCGCCAGCAGCTCCCAGGGGGGCTATAATTCACCCCTCCACTTT
NA,NA,TRBV28,TRBJ2-3,CASSSSGPRDTQYF,TGTGCCAGCAGTTCATCAGGGCCGAGGGATACGCAGTATTTT
once,NA,TRBV19,TRBJ1-1,CASSMDRNTEAFF,TGTGCCAGTAGTATGGACAGGAACACTGAAGCTTTCTTT
NA,NA,TRBV9,TRBJ2-2,CASSVGDRNTGELFF,TGTGCCAGCAGCGTAGGAGACAGAAACACCGGGGAGCTGTTTTTT
NA,TRBD1,TRBV25-1,TRBJ1-1,CASSPSTGFTEAFF,TGTGCCAGCAGTCCGTCGACAGGGTTCACTGAAGCTTTCTTT
NA,TRBD2,TRBV11-3,TRBJ2-2,CASSLAYGTSGGELFF,TGTGCCAGCAGCTTAGCCTACGGGACTAGCGGCGGGGAGCTGTTTTTT
NA,NA,TRBV11-3,TRBJ2-5,CASSGVIQETQYF,TGTGCCAGCAGTGGGGTTATCCAAGAGACCCAGTACTTC
NA,NA,TRBV19,TRBJ1-6,CASTAGQLIFYNSPLHF,TGTGCCAGTACCGCCGGACAGCTTATCTTCTATAATTCACCCCTCCACTTT
NA,TRBD1,TRBV25-1,TRBJ2-1,CASSRDRDYNEQFF,TGTGCCAGCTCTAGGGACAGGGATTACAATGAGCAGTTCTTC
few,NA,TRBV5-1,TRBJ2-7,CASSLAGDPYEQYF,TGCGCCAGCAGCTTGGCCGGGGATCCCTACGAGCAGTACTTC
NA,NA,TRBV7-2,TRBJ1-4,CASSRAPNEKLFF,TGTGCCAGCAGCAGGGCCCCCAATGAAAAACTGTTTTTT
NA,NA,TRBV19,TRBJ2-5,CASSTEGFGETQYF,TGTGCCAGTAGTACTGAAGGGTTTGGAGAGACCCAGTACTTC
NA,NA,TRBV18,TRBJ1-4,CASSPLGGSAGKPTTNEKLFF,TGTGCCAGCTCACCACTCGGGGGGTCAGCAGGGAAACCTACAACTAATGAAAAACTGTTTTTT
NA,TRBD2,TRBV5-4,TRBJ2-5,CASSSAVSRGGAETQYF,TGTGCCAGCAGTTCCGCCGTCTCGCGGGGGGGCGCAGAGACCCAGTACTTC
NA,TRBD2,TRBV19,TRBJ2-5,CASSQSGGVRTQYF,TGTGCCAGTAGTCAGAGCGGGGGGGTCAGGACCCAGTACTTC
NA,NA,TRBV7-2,TRBJ1-1,CASTGRNVEEPEAFF,TGTGCCAGCACAGGACGGAATGTCGAGGAGCCTGAAGCTTTCTTT
NA,NA,TRBV5-1,TRBJ2-2,CASSLMGGPGELFF,TGCGCCAGCAGCCTCATGGGGGGCCCCGGGGAGCTGTTTTTT
NA,NA,TRBV10-2,TRBJ1-2,CASSERPNYGYTF,TGCGCCAGCAGTGAGAGACCAAACTATGGCTACACCTTC
NA,TRBD1,TRBV6-5,TRBJ1-5,CASSYGQGRNQPQHF,TGTGCCAGCAGTTACGGACAGGGCCGTAATCAGCCCCAGCATTTT
NA,NA,TRBV29-1,TRBJ2-7,CSAQRLSHEQYF,TGCAGCGCCCAAAGGTTGTCCCACGAGCAGTACTTC
once,NA,TRBV18,TRBJ2-2,CASSPNSPANTGELFF,TGTGCCAGCTCACCGAACAGCCCAGCGAACACCGGGGAGCTGTTTTTT
NA,NA,TRBV19,TRBJ2-1,CASSHRPYNEQFF,TGTGCCAGTAGTCATCGACCCTACAATGAGCAGTTCTTC
NA,TRBD1,TRBV7-3,TRBJ2-2,CASSRQGANTGELFF,TGTGCCAGCAGCCGACAGGGGGCGAACACCGGGGAGCTGTTTTTT
once,NA,TRBV27,TRBJ2-3,CASSLSVRTDTQYF,TGTGCCAGCAGTTTATCGGTACGCACAGATACGCAGTATTTT
NA,NA,TRBV6-6,TRBJ1-1,CASSQGPGAEAFF,TGTGCCAGCAGTCAGGGCCCGGGGGCTGAAGCTTTCTTT
few,NA,TRBV28,TRBJ1-1,CASSLEGEAFF,TGTGCCAGCAGTTTGGAGGGTGAAGCTTTCTTT
NA,TRBD1,TRBV11-2,TRBJ1-1,CASSHRDRGNTEAFF,TGTGCCAGCAGCCACCGGGACAGGGGGAACACTGAAGCTTTCTTT
NA,NA,TRBV5-6,TRBJ2-3,CASSLPGSDTQYF,TGTGCCAGCAGCTTACCCGGGTCAGATACGCAGTATTTT
NA,TRBD1,TRBV29-1,TRBJ1-1,CSAYRGVNTEAFF,TGCAGCGCCTACAGGGGTGTAAACACTGAAGCTTTCTTT
NA,TRBD2,TRBV9,TRBJ2-3,CASTPSGGALDTQYF,TGTGCCAGTACCCCTAGCGGGGGGGCCCTAGATACGCAGTATTTT
NA,NA,TRBV2,TRBJ2-3,CASGAQRKRDTQYF,TGTGCCAGCGGAGCCCAGCGGAAAAGGGATACGCAGTATTTT
NA,NA,TRBV7-9,TRBJ1-2,CASSPPAAGYTF,TGTGCCAGCAGCCCTCCTGCGGCTGGCTACACCTTC